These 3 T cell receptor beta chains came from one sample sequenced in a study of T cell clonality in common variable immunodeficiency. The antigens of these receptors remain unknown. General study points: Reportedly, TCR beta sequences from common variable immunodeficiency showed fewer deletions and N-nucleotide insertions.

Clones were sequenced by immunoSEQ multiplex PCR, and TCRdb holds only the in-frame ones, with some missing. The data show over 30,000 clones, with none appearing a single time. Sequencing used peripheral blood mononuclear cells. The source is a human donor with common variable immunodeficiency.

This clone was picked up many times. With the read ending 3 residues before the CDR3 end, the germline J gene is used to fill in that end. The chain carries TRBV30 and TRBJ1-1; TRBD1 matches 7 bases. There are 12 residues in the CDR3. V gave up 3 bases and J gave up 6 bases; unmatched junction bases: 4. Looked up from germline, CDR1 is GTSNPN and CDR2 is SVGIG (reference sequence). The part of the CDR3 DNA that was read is TGTGCCTGGAGGGGGGACAGTTCTGAA. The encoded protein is CAWRGDSSE. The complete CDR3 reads CAWRGDSSEAFF.

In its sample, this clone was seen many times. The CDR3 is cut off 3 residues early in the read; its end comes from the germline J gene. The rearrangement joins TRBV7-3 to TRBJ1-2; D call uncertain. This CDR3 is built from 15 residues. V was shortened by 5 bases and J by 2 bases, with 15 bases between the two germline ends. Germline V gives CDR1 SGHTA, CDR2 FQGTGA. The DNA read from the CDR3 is TGTGCCAGCAGCCTAGCGGGGATGTCGAACTATGGC. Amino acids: CASSLAGMSNYG. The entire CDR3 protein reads CASSLAGMSNYGYTF.

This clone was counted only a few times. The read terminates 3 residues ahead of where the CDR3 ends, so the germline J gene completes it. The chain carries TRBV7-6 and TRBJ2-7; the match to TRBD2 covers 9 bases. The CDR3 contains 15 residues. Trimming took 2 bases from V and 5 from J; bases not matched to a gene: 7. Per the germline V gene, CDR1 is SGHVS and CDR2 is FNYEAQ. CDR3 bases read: TGTGCCAGCAGCTTAAGCGCGGGAGGGCAGGACGAG. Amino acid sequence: CASSLSAGGQDE. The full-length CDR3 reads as CASSLSAGGQDEQYF.